This TCR beta chain was captured by sequencing in a study of cytomegalovirus exposure and HLA in healthy donors. Trimming removed 5 bases at V and 4 bases at J, with 9 bases between. The CDR3 has 13 residues. Germline CDR1 and CDR2: SGHNT and YYREEE (reference sequence). 60 Vbeta and 13 Jbeta primers were used in PCR. The assay was immunoSEQ multiplex PCR, and TCRdb's table has in-frame clones only and misses some. The sample lists 200,000 or so clones, 82% occurring once. The receptor's source is a boy aged 2 to 10 in good health and CMV-seronegative. The chain links TRBV5-4 to TRBJ1-4; TRBD1 is a possible D gene (6 bases). Sequences were obtained from PBMCs. CDR3 loop: CASRTGLNEKLFF. The CDR3 bases are TGTGCCAGCAGGACAGGCCTTAATGAAAAACTGTTTTTT. The variable domain in full, with the rest retrieved from reference TRBV5-4 and TRBJ1-4, is ETGVTQSPTHLIKTRGQQVTLRCSSQSGHNTVSWYQQALGQGPQFIFQYYREEENGRGNFPPRFSGLQFPNYSSELNVNALELDDSALYLCASRTGLNEKLFFGSGTQLSVL.